This T cell receptor (beta chain) was recovered during a study of blood T cell repertoires in COVID-19. Profiled with immunoSEQ multiplex PCR; TCRdb holds only in-frame clones, not every one. The data show approximately 200,000 clones, roughly three quarters seen once. Germline V gene lookup returns CDR1 MNHEY and CDR2 SVGEGT. The V segment lost 4 bases and the J segment 3 bases; nucleotides outside the gene matches: 4. CDR3 size: 16 residues. J is TRBJ2-1 and V is TRBV6-2 or TRBV6-3; 12 positions match TRBD2. Input material: peripheral blood. The source of this sequence is a woman of 80 years or more with COVID-19, enrolled during active disease. CDR3 bases: TGTGCCAGCAGTTGGACTAGCGGGGACCTCTACAATGAGCAGTTCTTC. It specifies CASSWTSGDLYNEQFF.